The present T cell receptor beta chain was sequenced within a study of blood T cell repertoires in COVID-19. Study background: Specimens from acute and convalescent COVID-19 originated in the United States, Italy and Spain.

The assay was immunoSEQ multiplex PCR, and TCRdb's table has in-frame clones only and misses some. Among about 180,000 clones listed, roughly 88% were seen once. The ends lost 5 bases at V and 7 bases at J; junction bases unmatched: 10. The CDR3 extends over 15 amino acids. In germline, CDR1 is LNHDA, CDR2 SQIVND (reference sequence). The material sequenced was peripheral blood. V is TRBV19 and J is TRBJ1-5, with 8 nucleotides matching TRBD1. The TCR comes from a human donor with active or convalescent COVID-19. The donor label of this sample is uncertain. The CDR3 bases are TGTGCCAGTAGTTCTAATCAGGGGGCGAAGCAGCCCCAGCATTTT. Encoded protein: CASSSNQGAKQPQHF.